A single sample is the source of the 10 T cell receptor beta chains below, sequenced in a study of T cells expressing NK-cell markers. TCRdb re-called the 5' RACE reads and gives one entry per CDR3 protein, without DNA. The sample holds 350,000 to 500,000 distinct CDR3 sequences. Material for sequencing was blood T cells: a sorted CD56 or NKG2C T cell subset, CD4+ or CD8+ T cells, or bulk PBMC T cells (not recorded which). The receptors stem from a woman between 18 and 69 years old in good health.

V is TRBV7-3 and J is TRBJ1-1; lacking DNA, the TRBD1 call made by TCRdb goes unchecked. CDR1 and CDR2 (germline): SGHTA, FQGTGA. The CDR3 covers 14 residues. The CDR3 loop is CASSPGWASTEAFF.

This chain joins TRBV4-1 and TRBJ2-5; absent DNA, TCRdb's TRBD1 call cannot be checked. This CDR3 comprises 14 residues. Germline loops: CDR1 MGHRA, CDR2 YSYEKL. This chain's CDR3 is CASSAWDSQETQYF.

This chain connects TRBV9 to TRBJ1-6; TCRdb lists TRBD1, though no DNA is available to test this call. Germline V lookup: CDR1 SGDLS, CDR2 YYNGEE. The CDR3 length is 14 residues. This CDR3 is CASSSRQADSPLHF.

This chain connects TRBV12-3 or TRBV12-4 to TRBJ2-1; checking the TCRdb D call of TRBD2 is not possible without DNA. The CDR3 spans 13 residues. The CDR3 sequence is CASSPDYRNEQFF.

The V gene is TRBV19, the J gene TRBJ2-4; no DNA is available, so the TRBD1 call from TCRdb remains unchecked. Germline V gene lookup returns CDR1 LNHDA and CDR2 SQIVND (reference sequence). The CDR3 loop spans 16 amino acids. This chain's CDR3 is CASSLPGFADENIQYF.

This rearrangement joins TRBV29-1 to TRBJ2-5; there is no DNA to check the TCRdb D call of TRBD2. Germline CDR1 SQVTM, CDR2 ANQGSEA. This CDR3 is 14 amino acids long. The CDR3 protein is CSVEMAGVPETQYF.

V is TRBV29-1 and J is TRBJ1-1; without DNA, the TCRdb call of TRBD1 cannot be checked. The CDR3 contains 13 residues. The V gene's germline CDR1 is SQVTM and CDR2 ANQGSEA. The CDR3 sequence is CSVEGALLTEAFF.

The chain links TRBV11-1 to TRBJ1-1; there is no DNA to check the TCRdb D call of TRBD1. In germline, CDR1 is SGHAT, CDR2 FQDESV (reference sequence). This CDR3 has 14 residues. Here the CDR3 reads CASSADRADTEAFF.

The chain employs TRBV5-1 and TRBJ2-1. Germline values: CDR1 SGHRS, CDR2 YFSETQ. The CDR3 contains 14 residues. Here the CDR3 reads CASSWGQGSNEQFF.

V is TRBV20-1 and J is TRBJ2-1. Looked up from germline, CDR1 is DFQATT and CDR2 is SNEGSKA (reference sequence). The CDR3 has 14 residues. This CDR3 is CSARSGTTYNEQFF.